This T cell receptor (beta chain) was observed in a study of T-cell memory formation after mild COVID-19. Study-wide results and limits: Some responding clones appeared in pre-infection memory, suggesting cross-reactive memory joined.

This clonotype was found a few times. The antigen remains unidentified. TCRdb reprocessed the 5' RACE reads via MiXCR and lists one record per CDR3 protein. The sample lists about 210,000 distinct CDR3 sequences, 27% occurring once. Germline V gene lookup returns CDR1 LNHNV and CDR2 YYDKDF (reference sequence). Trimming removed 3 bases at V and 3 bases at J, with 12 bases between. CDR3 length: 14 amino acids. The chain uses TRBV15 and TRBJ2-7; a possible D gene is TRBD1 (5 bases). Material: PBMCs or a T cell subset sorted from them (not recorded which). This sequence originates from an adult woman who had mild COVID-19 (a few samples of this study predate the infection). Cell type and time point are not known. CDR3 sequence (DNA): TGTGCCACCAGCAGTTATGGCGGACACTACGAGCAGTACTTC. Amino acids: CATSSYGGHYEQYF.